This TCR beta chain is drawn from a study of shared clonotypes between healthy human individuals. The overall study: There were three CD4 naive, three CD4 memory, two CD8 naive and one CD8 memory plates per donor.

CDR3 length equals 15 residues. Per the germline V gene, CDR1 is SGHNT and CDR2 is YENEEA. The V gene lost 4 bases and the J gene lost 1 base, with 10 bases spanning the gap. The method was immunoSEQ multiplex PCR; TCRdb's version includes in-frame clones alone and lacks a portion of them. The table records about 640,000 clones, more than 70% of them present only once. The genes are TRBV11-3 and TRBJ2-2; D unclear. The source material was memory CD4+ T cells sorted from blood. The subset was: CD45RA-negative fraction. The source of this sequence is a woman aged 25 to 39 in good health. The CDR3 sequence: CASSSRTLNTGELFF. For the CDR3, the DNA is TGTGCCAGCAGCTCCCGTACACTGAACACCGGGGAGCTGTTTTTT.